This TCR beta chain is from a study of T cell responses to AZD1222 COVID-19 vaccine. Findings and limits, study-wide: Of spike-specific TCRs, nearly half reportedly target regions left unmutated in variants. Only 5 or 6 AZD1222 recipients tested seropositive at baseline.

Recipients boosted at about 4 weeks or about 12 weeks are pooled. The data were produced by immunoSEQ multiplex PCR, yet TCRdb's version contains in-frame clones alone and is incomplete. The sample has 250,000 to 300,000 clones, about 94% seen once; the top ten hold 0.5% to 0.7%. On this clone itself: No antigen is known for it.

The V gene lost 5 bases and the J gene lost 7 bases, with 15 bases spanning the gap. Per the germline V gene, CDR1 is MDHEN and CDR2 is SYDVKM. There are 15 residues in the CDR3. The specimen comprised peripheral blood, sampled 28 days after the second AZD1222 dose. This rearrangement joins TRBV28 to TRBJ1-6, with D maybe TRBD1 (5 bases). This TCR came from an adult who received the AZD1222 COVID-19 vaccine. The CDR3 DNA reads TGTGCCAGCAGTCTCCGTCCGAGGGGCAATTCACCCCTCCACTTT. Its translation is CASSLRPRGNSPLHF.